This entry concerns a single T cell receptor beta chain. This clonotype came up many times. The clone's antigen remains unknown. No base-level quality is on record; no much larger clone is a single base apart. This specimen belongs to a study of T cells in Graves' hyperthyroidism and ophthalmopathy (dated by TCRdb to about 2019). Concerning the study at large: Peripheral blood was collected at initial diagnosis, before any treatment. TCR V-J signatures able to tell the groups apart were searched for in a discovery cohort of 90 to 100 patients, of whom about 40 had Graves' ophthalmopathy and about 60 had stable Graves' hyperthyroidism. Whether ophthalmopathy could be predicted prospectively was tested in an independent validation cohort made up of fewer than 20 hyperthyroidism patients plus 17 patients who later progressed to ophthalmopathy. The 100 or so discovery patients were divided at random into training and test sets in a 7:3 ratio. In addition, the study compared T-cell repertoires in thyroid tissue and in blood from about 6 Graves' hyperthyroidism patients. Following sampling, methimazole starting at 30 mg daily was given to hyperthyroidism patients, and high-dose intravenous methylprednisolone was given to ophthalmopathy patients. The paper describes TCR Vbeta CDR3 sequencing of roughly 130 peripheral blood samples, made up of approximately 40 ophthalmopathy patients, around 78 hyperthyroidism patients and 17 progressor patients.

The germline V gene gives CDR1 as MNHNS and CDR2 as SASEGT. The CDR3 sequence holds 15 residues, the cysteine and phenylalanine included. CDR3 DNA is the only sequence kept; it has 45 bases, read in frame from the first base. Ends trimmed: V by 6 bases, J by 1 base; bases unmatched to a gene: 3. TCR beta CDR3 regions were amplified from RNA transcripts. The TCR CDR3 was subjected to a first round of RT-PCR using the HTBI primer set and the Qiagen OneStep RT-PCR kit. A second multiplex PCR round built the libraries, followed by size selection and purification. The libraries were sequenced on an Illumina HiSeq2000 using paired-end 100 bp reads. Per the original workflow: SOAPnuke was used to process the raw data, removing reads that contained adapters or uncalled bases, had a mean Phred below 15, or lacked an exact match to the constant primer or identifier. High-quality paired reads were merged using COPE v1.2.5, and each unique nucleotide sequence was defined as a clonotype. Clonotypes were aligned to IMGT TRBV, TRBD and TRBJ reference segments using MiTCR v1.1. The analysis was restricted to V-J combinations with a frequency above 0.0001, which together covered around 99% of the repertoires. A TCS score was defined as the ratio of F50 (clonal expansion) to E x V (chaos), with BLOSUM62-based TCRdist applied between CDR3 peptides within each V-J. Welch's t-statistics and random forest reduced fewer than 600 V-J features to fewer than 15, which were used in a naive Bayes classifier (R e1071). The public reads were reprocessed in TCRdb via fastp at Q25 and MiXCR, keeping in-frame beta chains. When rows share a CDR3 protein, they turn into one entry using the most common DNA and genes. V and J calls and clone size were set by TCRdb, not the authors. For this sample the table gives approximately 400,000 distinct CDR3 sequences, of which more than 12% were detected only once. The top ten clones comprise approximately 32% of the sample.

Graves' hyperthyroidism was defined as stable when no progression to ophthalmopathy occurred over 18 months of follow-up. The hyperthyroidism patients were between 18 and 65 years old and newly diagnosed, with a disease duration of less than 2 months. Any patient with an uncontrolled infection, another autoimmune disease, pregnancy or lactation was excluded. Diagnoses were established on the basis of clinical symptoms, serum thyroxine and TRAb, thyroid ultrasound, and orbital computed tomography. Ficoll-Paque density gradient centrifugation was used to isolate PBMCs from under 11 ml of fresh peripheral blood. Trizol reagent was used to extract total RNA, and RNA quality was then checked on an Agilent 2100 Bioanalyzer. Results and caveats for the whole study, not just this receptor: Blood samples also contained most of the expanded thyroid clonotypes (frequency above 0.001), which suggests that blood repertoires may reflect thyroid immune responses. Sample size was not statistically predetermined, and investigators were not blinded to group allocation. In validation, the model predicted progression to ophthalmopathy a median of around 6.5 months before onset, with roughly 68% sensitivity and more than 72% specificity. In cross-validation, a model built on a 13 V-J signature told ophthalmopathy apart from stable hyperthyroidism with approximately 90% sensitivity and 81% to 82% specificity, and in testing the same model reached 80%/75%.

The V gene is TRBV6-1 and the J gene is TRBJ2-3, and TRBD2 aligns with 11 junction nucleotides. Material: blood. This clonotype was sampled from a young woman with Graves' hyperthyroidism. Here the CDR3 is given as CASRKLAGGTDTQYF. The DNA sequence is TGTGCCAGCAGAAAACTAGCGGGAGGCACAGATACGCAGTATTTT.